These T cell receptor beta chains were read from a single sample in a study of blood T cell repertoires in COVID-19. Profiled with immunoSEQ multiplex PCR; TCRdb holds only in-frame clones, not every one. Of 150,000 to 200,000 clones in the sample, under 95% are singletons; the top ten hold roughly a sixth. The sequencing sample was made of peripheral blood. The receptors come from a man between 60 and 75 years old with active or convalescent COVID-19. Each CDR3 is given with its conserved first and last residue. The order of the fields is J gene, V gene, clone size, D gene, CDR3 DNA, CDR3 protein. D genes are given only for firm matches. The listing skips clone size in some rows; elsewhere it reads once, few, many or a size class.

>TRBJ1-2|TRBV18|NA|NA
TGTGCCAGCTCACCAGACAGAGGAGCTAACTATGGCTACACCTTC
CASSPDRGANYGYTF
>TRBJ2-3|TRBV14|NA|TRBD2
TGTGCCAGCAGCCAAGTTGAACTAGCGGGAGTTGGGACAGATACGCAGTATTTT
CASSQVELAGVGTDTQYF
>TRBJ1-1|TRBV9|NA|NA
TGTGCCAGCAGCCCCTATACTGAAGCTTTCTTT
CASSPYTEAFF
>TRBJ2-1|TRBV21-1|NA|NA
TGTGCCAGCAGCAAAAGGAGGTTGGGCTCTAGCGGATACAATGAGCAGTTCTTC
CASSKRRLGSSGYNEQFF
>TRBJ2-5|TRBV6-5|once|TRBD2
TGTGCCAGCAGTTACTCAATCTCGGGGGGAGGTGAGACCCAGTACTTC
CASSYSISGGGETQYF
>TRBJ1-3|TRBV4-2|NA|NA
TGTGCCAGCAGCCAAGCTTCACAGGGAGTCGGAAACACCATATATTTT
CASSQASQGVGNTIYF
>TRBJ1-6|TRBV19|NA|TRBD1
TGTGCCAGTAGTACAACCGCACAGGGGGCCGCCTATAATTCACCCCTCCACTTT
CASSTTAQGAAYNSPLHF
>TRBJ2-7|TRBV18|NA|NA
TGTGCCAGCTCCGTCGGCGGTGAGTCCTACGAGCAGTACTTC
CASSVGGESYEQYF
>TRBJ2-7|TRBV5-4|NA|TRBD2
TGTGCCAGCAGCTCGGGGACTAGCGGGAGCCATTTTTACGAGCAGTACTTC
CASSSGTSGSHFYEQYF
>TRBJ2-3|TRBV5-1|NA|TRBD1
TGCGCCAGCAGCATCGGACAGGGGACCAACACAGATACGCAGTATTTT
CASSIGQGTNTDTQYF
>TRBJ1-6|TRBV7-9|NA|TRBD1
TGTGCCAGCAGCGAAAGCAGTCCGGGACAGAGCTCCTATAATTCACCCCTCCACTTT
CASSESSPGQSSYNSPLHF
>TRBJ2-5|TRBV27|NA|NA
TGTGCCAGCAGTTTAAGCAGACAAAGGGGAGAGACCCAGTACTTC
CASSLSRQRGETQYF
>TRBJ2-5|TRBV5-1|once|NA
TGCGCCAGCAGCTTCGAATTAGGCCGTCGGGTGCAAGAGACCCAGTACTTC
CASSFELGRRVQETQYF
>TRBJ1-1|TRBV6-5|NA|TRBD1
TGTGCCAGCAGTTACGGGACAGCCCTAATGGCTGAAGCTTTCTTT
CASSYGTALMAEAFF
>TRBJ1-3|TRBV2|NA|NA
TGTGCCAGCAGGCAACCCCAGGGGAGTGTTGGAAACACCATATATTTT
CASRQPQGSVGNTIYF
>TRBJ2-5|TRBV27|NA|TRBD1
TGTGCCAGCAGCCTCGCGGGGACAGGGTTGGAGACCCAGTACTTC
CASSLAGTGLETQYF
>TRBJ1-5|TRBV19|NA|NA
TGTGCCAGTAGTATAGAGGGCAGGGAAAGTCAGCCCCAGCATTTT
CASSIEGRESQPQHF
>TRBJ1-4|TRBV27|NA|NA
TGTGCCAGCAGTCCCCGCCCACAGGGTTATTATGAAAAACTGTTTTTT
CASSPRPQGYYEKLFF
>TRBJ2-3|TRBV11-2|NA|TRBD2
TGTGCCAGCAGGTTGAGAGCGGGGAGCACAGATACGCAGTATTTT
CASRLRAGSTDTQYF
>TRBJ1-1|TRBV29-1|few|TRBD1
TGCAGCGTCCGGACAGGGTTGGGTGAAGCTTTCTTT
CSVRTGLGEAFF
>TRBJ1-6|TRBV2|NA|TRBD1
TGTGCCAGCAGTGAAGTGGGGACAGGGAGGCATTCACCCCTCCACTTT
CASSEVGTGRHSPLHF
>TRBJ2-3|TRBV7-2|NA|TRBD2
TGTGCCAGCAGCTTAGCGATTAGCGGGATAGCAGATACGCAGTATTTT
CASSLAISGIADTQYF
>TRBJ2-5|TRBV7-9|NA|TRBD2
TGTGCCAGCAGCCCCAGACTAGCGGTGGAGACCCAGTACTTC
CASSPRLAVETQYF
>TRBJ1-5|TRBV5-5|NA|NA
TGTGCCAGCAGCCCTTGGGGGGGCTCAGACAATCAGCCCCAGCATTTT
CASSPWGGSDNQPQHF
>TRBJ1-1|TRBV11-2|NA|TRBD1
TGTGCCAGCAGCTTAGTCATACAACAGGGGCTGAACACTGAAGCTTTCTTT
CASSLVIQQGLNTEAFF
>TRBJ1-2|TRBV18|NA|NA
TGTGCCAGCTCATCGACCACGCTAGGTTTCTATGGCTACACCTTC
CASSSTTLGFYGYTF
>TRBJ2-4|TRBV4-2|NA|TRBD2
TGTGCCAGCAGCCAAGCTCGAACGGGAGGGCCGGCCAAAAACATTCAGTACTTC
CASSQARTGGPAKNIQYF
>TRBJ2-7|TRBV4-1|NA|NA
TGCGCCAGCAGCCATGTCGGGGTTGAGCAGTACTTC
CASSHVGVEQYF
>TRBJ1-4|TRBV5-6|NA|TRBD1
TGTGCCAGCAGCTTAACCGGGACAGCTTTAAATGAAAAACTGTTTTTT
CASSLTGTALNEKLFF
>TRBJ2-5|TRBV11-2|once|TRBD2
TGTGCCAGCAGCTTAGAGCCTAGCGGCCTCATCTTCCAAGAGACCCAGTACTTC
CASSLEPSGLIFQETQYF
>TRBJ2-5|TRBV11-2|NA|NA
TGTGCCAGCAGCTTTGGAGAAGAGACCCAGTACTTC
CASSFGEETQYF
>TRBJ2-7|TRBV28|NA|TRBD2
TGTGCCAGCAGTTCCCCCCGAAGAGAGCGGGGGCCCTCCTACGAGCAGTACTTC
CASSSPRRERGPSYEQYF
>TRBJ1-5|TRBV6-1|NA|NA
TGTGCCAGCAGTGAAAGGGGTAACCAGCCCCAGCATTTT
CASSERGNQPQHF
>TRBJ1-1|TRBV27|NA|TRBD1
TGTGCCAGCAGTTACGGGACAGGGGTCACTGAAGCTTTCTTT
CASSYGTGVTEAFF
>TRBJ2-6|TRBV19|NA|NA
TGTGCCAGTAGTATCCGGAGCGAGTGGGCCAACGTCCTGACTTTC
CASSIRSEWANVLTF
>TRBJ2-2|TRBV7-2|NA|TRBD2
TGTGCCAGCAGCCGGGTCGGGGGGGCCACCGGGGAGCTGTTTTTT
CASSRVGGATGELFF
>TRBJ2-1|TRBV7-7|few|TRBD2
TGTGCCAGCAGTAAAGGGACTAGCGGGGAGCCCTACAATGAGCAGTTCTTC
CASSKGTSGEPYNEQFF
>TRBJ1-5|TRBV19|NA|TRBD1
TGTGCCAGTAGCCTCGGACAGGGAAGAAATCAGCCCCAGCATTTT
CASSLGQGRNQPQHF
>TRBJ1-4|TRBV5-8|NA|NA
TGTGCCAGCACTAAAGAGGATAGCAGGGCGAATGAAAAACTGTTTTTT
CASTKEDSRANEKLFF
>TRBJ1-2|TRBV11-2|NA|TRBD1
TGTGCCAGCAGCCTCGATACAGGGGGTCTCGGCTATGGCTACACCTTC
CASSLDTGGLGYGYTF
>TRBJ2-1|TRBV27|NA|TRBD1
TGTGCCACGGGACAGGGGACGACTGGTTCCCCCAATGAGCAGTTCTTC
CATGQGTTGSPNEQFF
>TRBJ1-5|TRBV18|NA|NA
TGTGCCAGCTCACCCCAGGGATCATTGAAACAGCCCCAGCATTTT
CASSPQGSLKQPQHF
>TRBJ1-2|TRBV27|NA|NA
TGTGCCAGCAGTTTGGCAGGGGCGACCTACACCTTC
CASSLAGATYTF
>TRBJ1-1|TRBV2|NA|NA
TGTGCCAGCAGTGAAAGGGGATTTGAAGCTTTCTTT
CASSERGFEAFF
>TRBJ2-5|TRBV10-1|NA|NA
TGCGCCAGCAGCCCCGGGTTTCAAGAGACCCAGTACTTC
CASSPGFQETQYF
>TRBJ1-5|TRBV5-1|NA|NA
TGCGCCAGCATAGCGAACAGGGACGGCAATCAGCCCCAGCATTTT
CASIANRDGNQPQHF
>TRBJ2-7|TRBV21-1|NA|NA
TGTGCCAGCAGGAGAAACAGGGGCAAGGGCTACGAGCAGTACTTC
CASRRNRGKGYEQYF
>TRBJ2-2|TRBV7-9|NA|NA
TGTGCCAGCAGCTTAGCGCCGGGACAACCAGGGACCGGGGAGCTGTTTTTT
CASSLAPGQPGTGELFF
>TRBJ1-2|TRBV28|NA|TRBD1
TGTACCAGCAGTGCCCCAGGGGGTGCTAACTATGGCTACACCTTC
CTSSAPGGANYGYTF
>TRBJ1-6|TRBV5-1|NA|TRBD1
TGCGCCAGCAGCTTGTTTTCCGACAGGGGTTCTTCACCCCTCCACTTT
CASSLFSDRGSSPLHF
>TRBJ1-2|TRBV19|NA|TRBD1
TGTGCCAGTAGTTCCAGGTGGACAGGTTATGGCTACACCTTC
CASSSRWTGYGYTF
>TRBJ2-2|TRBV24-1|NA|TRBD2
TGTGCCACGGGGACTAGAAGCACCGGGGAGCTGTTTTTT
CATGTRSTGELFF
>TRBJ1-5|TRBV5-6|NA|TRBD1
TGTGCCAGCAGCTTGAGGCAGGGGGTCGGGCAGCCCCAGCATTTT
CASSLRQGVGQPQHF
>TRBJ2-2|TRBV9|NA|TRBD1
TGTGCCAGCAGCGTAGACCCCAGGGGGCGCTTGACCGGGGAGCTGTTTTTT
CASSVDPRGRLTGELFF
>TRBJ1-4|TRBV6-5|NA|NA
TGTGCCAGCAGCTACTCTCGGGGAATTGATGAAAAACTGTTTTTT
CASSYSRGIDEKLFF
>TRBJ1-2|TRBV6-5|NA|TRBD1
TGTGCCAGTTCACCCCGGGACAGGGTCAATGGCTACACCTTC
CASSPRDRVNGYTF
>TRBJ1-5|TRBV19|NA|TRBD1
TGTGCCAGTACCCCGGGACAGGGGGCCCAGCCCCAGCATTTT
CASTPGQGAQPQHF
>TRBJ2-7|TRBV7-8|NA|NA
TGTGCCAGCAGCTTAGAGGGACAAGCCTACGAGCAGTACTTC
CASSLEGQAYEQYF
>TRBJ1-1|TRBV5-1|NA|NA
TGCGCCAGCAGCCAGCTAGAGAAGAAGAACACTGAAGCTTTCTTT
CASSQLEKKNTEAFF
>TRBJ1-2|TRBV14|NA|TRBD1
TGTGCCAGCAGCCAAGACGGGACAGCTAACTATGGCTACACCTTC
CASSQDGTANYGYTF